This T cell receptor beta chain was identified during a study of T cell responses to AZD1222 COVID-19 vaccine. About the research overall: Pooled samples include second doses given at about 4 or 12 weeks. Study-level points and caveats: All repertoire sampling was performed exclusively after the peak T cell response. Spike was spanned by vaccine-associated CD4 TCRs, which were dominant at 160-218 and 743-854.

This CDR3 is built from 12 residues. Germline loops: CDR1 GTSNPN, CDR2 SVGIG (reference sequence). V lost 0 bases, J lost 10 bases, and 12 bases lay in between. Clones were sequenced by immunoSEQ multiplex PCR, and TCRdb holds only the in-frame ones, with some missing. The sample shows some 89,000 clones, about 88% of them seen only once. To note about this clone: Antigen unknown.

This TCR came from an adult in good health. V is TRBV30 and J is TRBJ1-1; no firm D call. The sample here was peripheral blood, taken on day 0 of AZD1222 vaccination. CDR3 in amino acids: CAWSVIGRGAFF. The CDR3 DNA is TGTGCCTGGAGTGTAATAGGGCGGGGAGCTTTCTTT.